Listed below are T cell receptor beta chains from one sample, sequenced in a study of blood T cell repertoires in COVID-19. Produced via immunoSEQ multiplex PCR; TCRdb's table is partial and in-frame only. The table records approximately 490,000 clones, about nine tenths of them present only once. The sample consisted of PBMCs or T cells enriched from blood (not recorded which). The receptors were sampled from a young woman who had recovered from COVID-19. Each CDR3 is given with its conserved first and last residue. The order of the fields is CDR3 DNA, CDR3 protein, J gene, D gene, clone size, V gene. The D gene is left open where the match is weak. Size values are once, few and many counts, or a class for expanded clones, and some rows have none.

DNA: TGTGCCAGCAGCTTAGGAGGGACAGTTAGCAATCAGCCCCAGCATTTT
CDR3: CASSLGGTVSNQPQHF
J: TRBJ1-5
D: TRBD1
size: .
V: TRBV7-9

DNA: TGTGCCTGCGCGGGAACTGGAAACACCATATATTTT
CDR3: CACAGTGNTIYF
J: TRBJ1-3
D: .
size: .
V: TRBV30

DNA: TGTGCCAGCAGCCCGGGGACTAGCGGGATGGGGGAGACCCAGTACTTC
CDR3: CASSPGTSGMGETQYF
J: TRBJ2-5
D: TRBD2
size: .
V: TRBV7-8

DNA: TGTGCCAGCAGCTCCCCGGGGAACACTGAAGCTTTCTTT
CDR3: CASSSPGNTEAFF
J: TRBJ1-1
D: .
size: .
V: TRBV7-2

DNA: TGTGCCAGCAGCACAGACAGGGTGGGTGAAAAACTGTTTTTT
CDR3: CASSTDRVGEKLFF
J: TRBJ1-4
D: TRBD1
size: .
V: TRBV5-4

DNA: TGTGCCAGCAGTTCCCCAGCAGGGGAAGATTACGAGCAGTACTTC
CDR3: CASSSPAGEDYEQYF
J: TRBJ2-7
D: .
size: .
V: TRBV28

DNA: TGCAGCGTTGGGATACCAGGGGGAAACGCCTATGGCTACACCTTC
CDR3: CSVGIPGGNAYGYTF
J: TRBJ1-2
D: TRBD1
size: .
V: TRBV29-1

DNA: TGTGCCAGCAGTTTGGAGCGAAACTATGGCTACACCTTC
CDR3: CASSLERNYGYTF
J: TRBJ1-2
D: .
size: once
V: TRBV28

DNA: TGTGCCTTTTATTGGGCCGCACTCTCTGGAAACACCATATATTTT
CDR3: CAFYWAALSGNTIYF
J: TRBJ1-3
D: .
size: once
V: TRBV2

DNA: TGTGCCAGCAGCCCCAAGAGCGGGGGCTCGTACTACGAGCAGTACTTC
CDR3: CASSPKSGGSYYEQYF
J: TRBJ2-7
D: TRBD2
size: .
V: TRBV11-2

DNA: TGTGCCAGTAGTCTTGGACAGGGCGACTATGGCTACACCTTC
CDR3: CASSLGQGDYGYTF
J: TRBJ1-2
D: TRBD1
size: .
V: TRBV19

DNA: TGCGCCAGCAGCTTGGCCTGGGGGCCTAATGAAAAACTGTTTTTT
CDR3: CASSLAWGPNEKLFF
J: TRBJ1-4
D: .
size: .
V: TRBV5-1

DNA: TGTGCCTTGGGGGCAGGGAGGACAGATACGCAGTATTTT
CDR3: CALGAGRTDTQYF
J: TRBJ2-3
D: .
size: once
V: TRBV30

DNA: TGTGCCAGCGAGGGACAGGGGATCACAGATACGCAGTATTTT
CDR3: CASEGQGITDTQYF
J: TRBJ2-3
D: TRBD1
size: .
V: TRBV2

DNA: TGTGCCACCTCCCCTCGGGGGGCGGACTATGGCTACACCTTC
CDR3: CATSPRGADYGYTF
J: TRBJ1-2
D: .
size: .
V: TRBV6-7

DNA: TGTGCCAGCAGCGGAACGGGGGTTAACGGGGAGCTGTTTTTT
CDR3: CASSGTGVNGELFF
J: TRBJ2-2
D: .
size: .
V: TRBV5-4

DNA: TGCGCCAGCAGCTTGTCTATGGGGGGGCCCTCCTACGAGCAGTACTTC
CDR3: CASSLSMGGPSYEQYF
J: TRBJ2-7
D: .
size: .
V: TRBV5-1

DNA: TGTGCCATCAGTGAGTCCCCTAGCTCCTACAATGAGCAGTTCTTC
CDR3: CAISESPSSYNEQFF
J: TRBJ2-1
D: .
size: few
V: TRBV10-3

DNA: TGTGCCACCCGAAGTACGGAACAGGGAGTTTTCTACGAGCAGTACTTC
CDR3: CATRSTEQGVFYEQYF
J: TRBJ2-7
D: .
size: .
V: TRBV21-1

DNA: TGTGCCAGCAGTTCAGGGGTCGGCAATCAGCCCCAGCATTTT
CDR3: CASSSGVGNQPQHF
J: TRBJ1-5
D: .
size: .
V: TRBV2

DNA: TGCAGTGCCCGTTTAGTAAACACCATATATTTT
CDR3: CSARLVNTIYF
J: TRBJ1-3
D: .
size: .
V: TRBV20-1

DNA: TGTGCCAGTAGTTCGAGGACAGGGGGATACGAGGTGAACACTGAAGCTTTCTTT
CDR3: CASSSRTGGYEVNTEAFF
J: TRBJ1-1
D: TRBD1
size: .
V: TRBV19

DNA: TGTGCCAGCAGTCGGACAGGGGGCACCTACGAGCAGTACTTC
CDR3: CASSRTGGTYEQYF
J: TRBJ2-7
D: TRBD1
size: .
V: TRBV6-5

DNA: TGTGCCGTTCGCTTGGGGCCAGACACTGAAGCTTTCTTT
CDR3: CAVRLGPDTEAFF
J: TRBJ1-1
D: .
size: .
V: TRBV19

DNA: TGCGCCAGCAGCCCCGGGGTCGGGGTGGCCTCGAACACCGGGGAGCTGTTTTTT
CDR3: CASSPGVGVASNTGELFF
J: TRBJ2-2
D: .
size: .
V: TRBV5-1

DNA: TGTGCCAGCGGGTTAGGAGGAGCCTACGAGCAGTACTTC
CDR3: CASGLGGAYEQYF
J: TRBJ2-7
D: .
size: .
V: TRBV6-5

DNA: TGTGCCAGCAGCTTAGGCGGGCCCTTATATGGCTACACCTTC
CDR3: CASSLGGPLYGYTF
J: TRBJ1-2
D: .
size: .
V: TRBV7-9

DNA: TGTGCCAGCAGCTTCCCCAGGACAGGGGAAAACACTGAAGCTTTCTTT
CDR3: CASSFPRTGENTEAFF
J: TRBJ1-1
D: TRBD1
size: .
V: TRBV5-4

DNA: TGCGCCAGCAGTCAATCGCGGCGCAGGTTGACCTTGGCCAAGTCTCGGGACTCTGGAAACACCATATATTTT
CDR3: CASSQSRRRLTLAKSRDSGNTIYF
J: TRBJ1-3
D: .
size: .
V: TRBV23-1

DNA: TGTGCCAGCAGTCAACAGGGATTGGAGCAAGAGACCCAGTACTTC
CDR3: CASSQQGLEQETQYF
J: TRBJ2-5
D: .
size: .
V: TRBV6-5

DNA: TGTGCCAGCAAACGGGACACCAATTCACCCCTCCACTTT
CDR3: CASKRDTNSPLHF
J: TRBJ1-6
D: .
size: once
V: TRBV6-5

DNA: TGTGCCAGTAGTATATACAGGGATACCTACGAGCAGTACTTC
CDR3: CASSIYRDTYEQYF
J: TRBJ2-7
D: .
size: .
V: TRBV19

DNA: TGTGCCTGGAGTGTACGGGGGGGGACCTACAATGAGCAGTTCTTC
CDR3: CAWSVRGGTYNEQFF
J: TRBJ2-1
D: TRBD2
size: .
V: TRBV30

DNA: TGTGCCAGCAGCCCTGGGACAGGGAGCTTCTATGGCTACACCTTC
CDR3: CASSPGTGSFYGYTF
J: TRBJ1-2
D: TRBD1
size: .
V: TRBV5-6

DNA: TGTGCCAGTAGTATAATGAGGGGGCGGGACACCGGGGAGCTGTTTTTT
CDR3: CASSIMRGRDTGELFF
J: TRBJ2-2
D: TRBD1
size: .
V: TRBV19

DNA: TGTGCCACCAGTGATAGAGAAGAGACCCAGTACTTC
CDR3: CATSDREETQYF
J: TRBJ2-5
D: .
size: .
V: TRBV24-1

DNA: TGTGCCAGCACCCCCAAAGCGGGACACTCCTACAATGAGCAGTTCTTC
CDR3: CASTPKAGHSYNEQFF
J: TRBJ2-1
D: .
size: .
V: TRBV28

DNA: TGCAGCGTTTCGACGGAGGCGTATAATTCACCCCTCCACTTT
CDR3: CSVSTEAYNSPLHF
J: TRBJ1-6
D: .
size: .
V: TRBV29-1

DNA: TGTGCCAGCAGCTCGGGACAAACCACAGATACGCAGTATTTT
CDR3: CASSSGQTTDTQYF
J: TRBJ2-3
D: .
size: .
V: TRBV5-4

DNA: TGTGCCAGCAGCCGGGACAGGGACCCCTACGAGCAGTACTTC
CDR3: CASSRDRDPYEQYF
J: TRBJ2-7
D: TRBD1
size: .
V: TRBV5-5

DNA: TGCGCCAGCAGCCACGGGGGAGGGCCTTTCTATGGCTACACCTTC
CDR3: CASSHGGGPFYGYTF
J: TRBJ1-2
D: .
size: few
V: TRBV5-1

DNA: TGTGCCTTCAGCCCCAGCGGGGGAGGGGAGACCCAGTACTTC
CDR3: CAFSPSGGGETQYF
J: TRBJ2-5
D: TRBD2
size: once
V: TRBV30

DNA: TGTGCCAGCGGCCCCCAGCGACTAGCGAAGGACCAGTACTTC
CDR3: CASGPQRLAKDQYF
J: TRBJ2-5
D: TRBD2
size: .
V: TRBV11-2

DNA: TGTGCCAGCAGCTCCCGACAGGGCTTCATGGACGAGCAGTACTTC
CDR3: CASSSRQGFMDEQYF
J: TRBJ2-7
D: TRBD1
size: .
V: TRBV5-4

DNA: TGTGCCAGTAAACAGGGCTTCGAGCAGTACTTC
CDR3: CASKQGFEQYF
J: TRBJ2-7
D: .
size: .
V: TRBV19